The source of this T cell receptor (beta chain) is a study of blood T cell repertoires in COVID-19. Study in general: Sources were T cells, B-cell-depleted T cells, or PBMCs; the material itself was cDNA or gDNA.

Trimming pared 5 bases from V and 3 bases from J, leaving 20 bases between. The CDR3 loop spans 16 amino acids. CDR1 SGHTA and CDR2 FQGNSA come from the germline V gene. Original processing methods: The assay estimated nucleated cells by amplifying reference gene primers. The table came from immunoSEQ multiplex PCR; TCRdb's copy has only in-frame clones and leaves some out. The V and J calls and clone size come from that table; D and trimming were worked out from the DNA. The profile shows approximately 220,000 clones, 84% of them singletons. The clonotype was recovered from a woman aged 40 to 50 who had recovered from COVID-19. Material: PBMCs or T cells enriched from blood (not recorded which). The V gene is TRBV7-2, the J gene TRBJ2-7; D is possibly TRBD1 (6 bases). The CDR3 DNA reads as TGTGCCAGCAGCCGTAGGCACACCGGGACAAGCTACGAGCAGTACTTC. Translation: CASSRRHTGTSYEQYF.